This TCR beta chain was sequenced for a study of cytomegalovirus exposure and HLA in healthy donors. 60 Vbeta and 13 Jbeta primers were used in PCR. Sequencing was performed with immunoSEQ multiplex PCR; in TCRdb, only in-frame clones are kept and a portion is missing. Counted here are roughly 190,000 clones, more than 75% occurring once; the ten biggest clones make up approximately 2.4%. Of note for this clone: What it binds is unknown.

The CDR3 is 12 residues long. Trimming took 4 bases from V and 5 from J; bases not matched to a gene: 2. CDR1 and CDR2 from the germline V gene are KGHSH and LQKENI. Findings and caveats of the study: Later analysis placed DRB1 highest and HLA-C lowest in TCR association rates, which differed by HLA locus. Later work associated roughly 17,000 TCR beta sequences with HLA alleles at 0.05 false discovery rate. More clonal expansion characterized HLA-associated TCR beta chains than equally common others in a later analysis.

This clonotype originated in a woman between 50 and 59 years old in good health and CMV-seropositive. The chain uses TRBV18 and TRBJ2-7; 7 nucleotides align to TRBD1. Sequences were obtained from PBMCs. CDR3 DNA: TGTGCCAGCTCACTGGGACAGAACGAGCAGTACTTC. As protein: CASSLGQNEQYF.